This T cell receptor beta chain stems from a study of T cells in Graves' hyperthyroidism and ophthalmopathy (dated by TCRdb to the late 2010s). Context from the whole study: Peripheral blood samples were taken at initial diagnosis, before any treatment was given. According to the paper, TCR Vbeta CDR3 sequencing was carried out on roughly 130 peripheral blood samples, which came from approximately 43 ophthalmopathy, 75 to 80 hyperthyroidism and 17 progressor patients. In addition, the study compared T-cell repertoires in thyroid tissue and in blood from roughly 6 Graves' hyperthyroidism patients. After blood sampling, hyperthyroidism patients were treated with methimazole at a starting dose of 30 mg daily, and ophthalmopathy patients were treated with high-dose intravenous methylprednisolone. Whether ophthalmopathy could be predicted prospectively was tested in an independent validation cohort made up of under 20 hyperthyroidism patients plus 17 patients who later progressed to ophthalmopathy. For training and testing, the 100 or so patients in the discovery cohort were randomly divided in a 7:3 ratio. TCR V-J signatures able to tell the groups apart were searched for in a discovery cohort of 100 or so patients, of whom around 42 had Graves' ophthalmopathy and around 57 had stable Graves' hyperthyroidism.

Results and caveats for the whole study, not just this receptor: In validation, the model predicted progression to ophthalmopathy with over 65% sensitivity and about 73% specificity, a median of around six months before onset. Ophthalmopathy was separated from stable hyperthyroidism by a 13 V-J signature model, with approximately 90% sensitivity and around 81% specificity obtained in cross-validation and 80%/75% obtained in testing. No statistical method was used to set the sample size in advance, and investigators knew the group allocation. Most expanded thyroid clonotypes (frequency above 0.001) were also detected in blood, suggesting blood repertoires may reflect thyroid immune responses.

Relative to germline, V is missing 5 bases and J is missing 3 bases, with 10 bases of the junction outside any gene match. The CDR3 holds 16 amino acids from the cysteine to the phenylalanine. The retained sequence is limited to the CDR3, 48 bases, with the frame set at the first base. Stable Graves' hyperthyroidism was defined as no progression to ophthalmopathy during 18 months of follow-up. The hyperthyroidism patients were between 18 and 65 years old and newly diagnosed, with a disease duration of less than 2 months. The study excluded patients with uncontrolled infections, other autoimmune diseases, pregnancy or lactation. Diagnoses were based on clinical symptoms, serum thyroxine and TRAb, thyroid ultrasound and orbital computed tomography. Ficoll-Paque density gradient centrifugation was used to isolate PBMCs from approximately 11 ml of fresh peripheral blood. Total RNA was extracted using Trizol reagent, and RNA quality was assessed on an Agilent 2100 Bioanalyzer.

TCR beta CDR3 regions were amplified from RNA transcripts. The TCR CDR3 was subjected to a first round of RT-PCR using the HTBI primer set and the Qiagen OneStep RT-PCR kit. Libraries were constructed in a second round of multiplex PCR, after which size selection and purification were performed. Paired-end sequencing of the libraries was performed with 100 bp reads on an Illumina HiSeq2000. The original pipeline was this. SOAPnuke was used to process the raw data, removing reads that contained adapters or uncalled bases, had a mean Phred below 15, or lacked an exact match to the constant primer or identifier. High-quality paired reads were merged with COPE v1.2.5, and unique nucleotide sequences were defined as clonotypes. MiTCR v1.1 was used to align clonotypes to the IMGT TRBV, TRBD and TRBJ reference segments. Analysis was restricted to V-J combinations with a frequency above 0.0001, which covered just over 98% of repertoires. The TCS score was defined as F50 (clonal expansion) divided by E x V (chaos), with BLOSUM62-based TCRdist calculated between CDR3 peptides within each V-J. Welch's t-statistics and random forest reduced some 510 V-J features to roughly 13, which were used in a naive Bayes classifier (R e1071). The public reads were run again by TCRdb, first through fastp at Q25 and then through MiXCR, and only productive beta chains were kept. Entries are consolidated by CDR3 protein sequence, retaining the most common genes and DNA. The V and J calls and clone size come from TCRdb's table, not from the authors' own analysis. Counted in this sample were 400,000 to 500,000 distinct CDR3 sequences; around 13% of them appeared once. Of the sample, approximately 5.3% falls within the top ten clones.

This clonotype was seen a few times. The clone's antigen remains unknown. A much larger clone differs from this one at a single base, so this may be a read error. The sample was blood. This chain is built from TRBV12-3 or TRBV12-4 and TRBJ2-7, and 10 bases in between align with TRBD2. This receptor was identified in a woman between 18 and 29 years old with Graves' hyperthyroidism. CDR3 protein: CASSPRASGGFYEQYF. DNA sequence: TGTGCCAGCAGTCCTAGGGCTAGCGGGGGATTCTACGAGCAGTACTTC.